This T cell receptor beta chain emerged from a study of T cells in Graves' hyperthyroidism and ophthalmopathy. The TCR beta CDR3 regions underwent amplification using RNA transcripts as the source. Researchers ran a first-round RT-PCR on the TCR CDR3 using the HTBI primer set. A single record per CDR3 protein comes from TCRdb applying MiXCR to the multiplex PCR reads. The profile covers about 380,000 distinct CDR3 sequences, with roughly 14% appearing a single time and roughly 21% taken by the ten largest. Ten or more counts support this clonotype. The CDR3 consists of 13 residues. The V end lost 4 bases, the J end lost 6 bases, and 10 bases lay between the germline ends. Germline V CDR1 and CDR2: MNHEY, SMNVEV (reference sequence).

Sequenced input: blood. This chain connects TRBV27 to TRBJ1-5, with D unclear. The receptor was derived from a young woman with Graves' ophthalmopathy. The CDR3 region is CASSSGSGQPQHF. CDR3 in DNA: TGTGCCAGCAGTTCCGGATCTGGTCAGCCCCAGCATTTT.